This TCR beta chain was recorded in a study of blood T cell repertoires in COVID-19. Whole-study context: Material from acute and convalescent COVID-19 was sourced from the United States, Italy and Spain. T cells, B-cell-depleted T cells, or PBMCs provided the cDNA or gDNA that served as material.

As processed by the authors: Amplification of reference gene primers provided the estimated nucleated cell counts. Assay: immunoSEQ multiplex PCR; the TCRdb copy retains only in-frame clones and omits some. The D gene and trimming were derived from the DNA, and the V and J assignments and clone size from that table. Among 50,000 to 75,000 clones listed, 91% were seen once. CDR1 is SGHKS and CDR2 is YYEKEE in the germline V gene (reference sequence). Trimming removed 7 bases from V and 4 bases from J; junction bases left unmatched: 9. The CDR3 sequence is 15 residues long. The chain links TRBV5-5 to TRBJ2-1; 9 nucleotides match TRBD1. The clonotype was recovered from a human donor in a cohort sampled during active COVID-19. The sequencing input was peripheral blood. The CDR3 coding sequence is TGTGCCAGCTCTTATACGGGACAGGGATACAATGAGCAGTTCTTC. Residues: CASSYTGQGYNEQFF.